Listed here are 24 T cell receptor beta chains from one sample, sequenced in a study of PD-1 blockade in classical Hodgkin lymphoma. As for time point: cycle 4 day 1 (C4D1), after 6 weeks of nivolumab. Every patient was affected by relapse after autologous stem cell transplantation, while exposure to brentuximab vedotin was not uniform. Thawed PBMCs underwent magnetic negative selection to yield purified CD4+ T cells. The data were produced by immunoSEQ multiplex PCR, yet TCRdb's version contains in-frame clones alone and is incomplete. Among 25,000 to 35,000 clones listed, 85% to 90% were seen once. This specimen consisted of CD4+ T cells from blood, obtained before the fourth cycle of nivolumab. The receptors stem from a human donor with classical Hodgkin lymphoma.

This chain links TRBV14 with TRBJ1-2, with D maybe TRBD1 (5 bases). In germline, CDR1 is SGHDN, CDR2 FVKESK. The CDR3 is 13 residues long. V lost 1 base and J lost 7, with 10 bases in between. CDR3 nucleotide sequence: TGTGCCAGCAGCCAAGTAACGAGGGGTGGCTACACCTTC. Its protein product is CASSQVTRGGYTF. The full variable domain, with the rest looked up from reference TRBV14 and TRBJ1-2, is EAGVTQFPSHSVIEKGQTVTLRCDPISGHDNLYWYRRVMGKEIKFLLHFVKESKQDESGMPNNRFLAERTGGTYSTLKVQPAELEDSGVYFCASSQVTRGGYTFGSGTRLTVV.

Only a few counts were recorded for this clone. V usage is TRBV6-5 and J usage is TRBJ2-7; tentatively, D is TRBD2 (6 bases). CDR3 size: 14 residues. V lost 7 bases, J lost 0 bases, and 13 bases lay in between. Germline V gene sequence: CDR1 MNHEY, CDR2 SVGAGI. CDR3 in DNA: TGTGCCAGCAATCGGGACTTAACCTCCTACGAGCAGTACTTC. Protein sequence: CASNRDLTSYEQYF.

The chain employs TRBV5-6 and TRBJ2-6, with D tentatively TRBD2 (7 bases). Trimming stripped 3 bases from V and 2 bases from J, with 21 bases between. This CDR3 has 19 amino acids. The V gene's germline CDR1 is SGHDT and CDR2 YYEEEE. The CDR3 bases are TGTGCCAGCAGCTACTTCACCGGGGGGCTGGGAGCTGGGGCCAACGTCCTGACTTTC. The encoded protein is CASSYFTGGLGAGANVLTF.

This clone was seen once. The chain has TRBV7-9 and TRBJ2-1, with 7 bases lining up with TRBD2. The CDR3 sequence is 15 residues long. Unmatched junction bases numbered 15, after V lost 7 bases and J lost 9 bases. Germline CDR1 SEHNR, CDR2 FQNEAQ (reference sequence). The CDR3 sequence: CASNLASGASSEQFF. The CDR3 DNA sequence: TGTGCCAGCAACCTGGCCAGCGGGGCCTCCAGTGAGCAGTTCTTC.

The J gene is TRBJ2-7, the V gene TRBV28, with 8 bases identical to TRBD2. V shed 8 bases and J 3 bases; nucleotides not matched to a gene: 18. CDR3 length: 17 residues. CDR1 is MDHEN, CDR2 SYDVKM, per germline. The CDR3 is CASLGPPASGLLYEQYF. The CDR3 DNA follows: TGTGCCAGCCTAGGGCCCCCCGCTAGCGGGCTCCTCTACGAGCAGTACTTC. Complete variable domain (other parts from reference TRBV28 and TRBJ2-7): DVKVTQSSRYLVKRTGEKVFLECVQDMDHENMFWYRQDPGLGLRLIYFSYDVKMKEKGDIPEGYSVSREKKERFSLILESASTNQTSMYLCASLGPPASGLLYEQYFGPGTRLTVT.

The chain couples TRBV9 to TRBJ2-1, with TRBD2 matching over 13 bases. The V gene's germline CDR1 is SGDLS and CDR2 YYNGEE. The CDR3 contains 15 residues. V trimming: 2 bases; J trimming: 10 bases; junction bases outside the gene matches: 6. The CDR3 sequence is CASSVSETSGREQFF. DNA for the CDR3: TGTGCCAGCAGCGTCAGCGAGACTAGCGGGAGGGAGCAGTTCTTC.

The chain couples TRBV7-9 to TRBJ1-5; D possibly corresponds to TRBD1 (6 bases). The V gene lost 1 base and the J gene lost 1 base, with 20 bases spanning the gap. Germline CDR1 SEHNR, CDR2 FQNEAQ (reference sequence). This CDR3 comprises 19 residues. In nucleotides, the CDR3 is TGTGCCAGCAGCTTAGGAACAGGGAGTGCGCAGGAGAGCAATCAGCCCCAGCATTTT. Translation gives CASSLGTGSAQESNQPQHF.

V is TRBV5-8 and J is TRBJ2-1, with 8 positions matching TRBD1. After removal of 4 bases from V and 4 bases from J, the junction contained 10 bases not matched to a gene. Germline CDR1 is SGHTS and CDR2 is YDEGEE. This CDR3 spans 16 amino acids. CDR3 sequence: CASSVPGTGLYNEQFF. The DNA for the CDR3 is TGTGCCAGCAGCGTACCCGGGACAGGTCTTTACAATGAGCAGTTCTTC.

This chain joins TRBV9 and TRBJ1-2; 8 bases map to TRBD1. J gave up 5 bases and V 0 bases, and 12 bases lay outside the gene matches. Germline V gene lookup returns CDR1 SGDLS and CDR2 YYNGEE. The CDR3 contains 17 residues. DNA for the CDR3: TGTGCCAGCAGCGTAGCAGGACAGGGAGCCACCGAATATGGCTACACCTTC. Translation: CASSVAGQGATEYGYTF.

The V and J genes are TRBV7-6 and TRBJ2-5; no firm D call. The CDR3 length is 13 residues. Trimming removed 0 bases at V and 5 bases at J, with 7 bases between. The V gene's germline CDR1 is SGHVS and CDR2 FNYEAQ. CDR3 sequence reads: CASSLAFAETQYF. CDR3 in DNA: TGTGCCAGCAGCTTAGCGTTTGCCGAGACCCAGTACTTC.

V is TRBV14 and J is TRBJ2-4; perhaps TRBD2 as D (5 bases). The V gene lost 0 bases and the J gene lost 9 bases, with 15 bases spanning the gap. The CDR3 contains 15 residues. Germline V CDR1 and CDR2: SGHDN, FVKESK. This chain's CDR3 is CASSQDRVTTGIQYF. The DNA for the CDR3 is TGTGCCAGCAGCCAAGATCGGGTGACTACGGGCATTCAGTACTTC.

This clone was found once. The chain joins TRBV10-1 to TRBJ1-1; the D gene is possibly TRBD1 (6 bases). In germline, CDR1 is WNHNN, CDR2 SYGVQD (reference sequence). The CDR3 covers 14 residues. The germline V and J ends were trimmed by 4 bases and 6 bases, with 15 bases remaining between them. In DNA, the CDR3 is TGCGCCAGCAGTGCCCATCGGAGGGGGTCTGAAGCTTTCTTT. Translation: CASSAHRRGSEAFF.

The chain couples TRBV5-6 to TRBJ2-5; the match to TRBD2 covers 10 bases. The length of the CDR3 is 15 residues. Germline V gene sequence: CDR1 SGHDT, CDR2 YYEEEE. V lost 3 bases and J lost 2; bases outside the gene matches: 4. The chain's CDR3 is CASSSLAGMQETQYF. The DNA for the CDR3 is TGTGCCAGCAGCTCACTAGCGGGGATGCAAGAGACCCAGTACTTC.

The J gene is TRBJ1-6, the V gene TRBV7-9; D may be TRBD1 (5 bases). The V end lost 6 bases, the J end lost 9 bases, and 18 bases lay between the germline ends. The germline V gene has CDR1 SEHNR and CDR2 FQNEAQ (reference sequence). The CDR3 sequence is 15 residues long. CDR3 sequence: CASSPYEGKGSPLHF. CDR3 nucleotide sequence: TGTGCCAGCAGTCCCTACGAGGGGAAGGGTTCACCCCTCCACTTT.

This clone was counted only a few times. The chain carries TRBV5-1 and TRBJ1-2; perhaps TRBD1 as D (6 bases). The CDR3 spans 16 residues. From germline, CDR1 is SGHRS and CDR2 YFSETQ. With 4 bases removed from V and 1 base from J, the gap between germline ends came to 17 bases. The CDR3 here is CASSVGTLGSNYGYTF. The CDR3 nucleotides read TGCGCCAGCAGCGTCGGGACACTGGGAAGTAACTATGGCTACACCTTC.

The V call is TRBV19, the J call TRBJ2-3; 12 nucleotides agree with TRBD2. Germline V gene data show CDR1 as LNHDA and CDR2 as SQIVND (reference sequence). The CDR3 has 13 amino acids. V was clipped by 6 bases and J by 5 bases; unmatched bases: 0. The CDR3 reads CASRLAGGDTQYF. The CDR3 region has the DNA TGTGCCAGTAGACTAGCGGGGGGAGATACGCAGTATTTT.

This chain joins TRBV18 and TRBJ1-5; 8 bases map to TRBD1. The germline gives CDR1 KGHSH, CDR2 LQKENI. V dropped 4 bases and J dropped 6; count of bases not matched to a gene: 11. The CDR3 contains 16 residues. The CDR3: CASSQEQGGNSQPQHF. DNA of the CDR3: TGTGCCAGCTCACAAGAACAGGGGGGTAATAGTCAGCCCCAGCATTTT.

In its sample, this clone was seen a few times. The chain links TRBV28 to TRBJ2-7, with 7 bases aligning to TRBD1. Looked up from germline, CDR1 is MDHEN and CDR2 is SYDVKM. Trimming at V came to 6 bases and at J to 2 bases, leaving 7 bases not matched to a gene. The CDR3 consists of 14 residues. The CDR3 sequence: CASRTGTAPYEQYF. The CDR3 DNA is TGTGCCAGCAGGACTGGGACAGCCCCCTACGAGCAGTACTTC.

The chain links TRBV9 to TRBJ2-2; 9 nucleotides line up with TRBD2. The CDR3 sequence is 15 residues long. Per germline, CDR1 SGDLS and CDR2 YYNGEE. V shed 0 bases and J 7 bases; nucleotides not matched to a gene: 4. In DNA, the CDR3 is TGTGCCAGCAGCGTAGGCGGGAGGGCCAACGGGGAGCTGTTTTTT. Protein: CASSVGGRANGELFF.

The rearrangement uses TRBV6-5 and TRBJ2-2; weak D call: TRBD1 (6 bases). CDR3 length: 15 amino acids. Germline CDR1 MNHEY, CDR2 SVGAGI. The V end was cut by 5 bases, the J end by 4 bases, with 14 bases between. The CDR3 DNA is TGTGCCAGCAGTAAAGAGACAGGTCGCACCGGGGAGCTGTTTTTT. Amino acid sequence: CASSKETGRTGELFF.

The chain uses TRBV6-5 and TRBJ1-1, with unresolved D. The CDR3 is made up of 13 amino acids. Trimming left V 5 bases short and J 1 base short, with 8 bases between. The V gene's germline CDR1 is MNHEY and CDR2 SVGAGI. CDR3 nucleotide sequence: TGTGCCAGCAGTGCGTCAAAGAACACTGAAGCTTTCTTT. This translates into CASSASKNTEAFF.

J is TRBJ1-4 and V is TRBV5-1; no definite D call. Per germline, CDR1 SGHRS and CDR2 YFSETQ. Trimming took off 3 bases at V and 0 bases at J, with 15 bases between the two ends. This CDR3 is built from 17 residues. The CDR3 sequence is CASSSYNGIATNEKLFF. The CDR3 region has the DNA TGCGCCAGCAGCTCGTATAACGGTATCGCAACTAATGAAAAACTGTTTTTT.

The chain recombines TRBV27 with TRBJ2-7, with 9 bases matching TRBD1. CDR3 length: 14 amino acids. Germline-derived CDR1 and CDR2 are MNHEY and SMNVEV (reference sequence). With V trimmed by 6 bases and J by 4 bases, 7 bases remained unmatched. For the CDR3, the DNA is TGTGCCAGCAGGACCGGGACAGGGTATTACGAGCAGTACTTC. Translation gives CASRTGTGYYEQYF.

The CDR3 is CASSHTDRGGEAFF. The CDR3, as DNA: TGTGCCAGCAGCCACACGGACAGGGGTGGTGAAGCTTTCTTT. J is TRBJ1-1 and V is TRBV6-6; 9 nucleotides match TRBD1. V was pared by 6 bases and J by 7 bases, with 9 bases of the junction left unmatched. The CDR3 sequence is 14 residues long. Germline CDR1 reads MNHNY; CDR2 reads SVGAGI (reference sequence).